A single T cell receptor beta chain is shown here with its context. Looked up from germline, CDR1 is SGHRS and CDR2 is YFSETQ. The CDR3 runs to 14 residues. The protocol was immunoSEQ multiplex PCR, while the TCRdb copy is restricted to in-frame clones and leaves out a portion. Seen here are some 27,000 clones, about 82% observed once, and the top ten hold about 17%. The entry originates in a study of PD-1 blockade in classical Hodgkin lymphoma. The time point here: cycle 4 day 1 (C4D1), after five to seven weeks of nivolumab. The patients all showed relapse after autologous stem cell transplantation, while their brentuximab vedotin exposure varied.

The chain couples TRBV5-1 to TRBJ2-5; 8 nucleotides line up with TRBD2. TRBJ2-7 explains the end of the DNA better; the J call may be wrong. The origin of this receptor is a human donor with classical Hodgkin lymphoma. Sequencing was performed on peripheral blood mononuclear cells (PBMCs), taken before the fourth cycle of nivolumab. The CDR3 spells CASSPTGGAYEQYF. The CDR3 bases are TGCGCCAGCAGCCCCACGGGGGGGGCCTACGAGCAGTACTTC.